A single count supports the clone carrying this TCR beta chain. Its target is unknown. An Oncomine TCR Beta short-read assay was used to sequence the DNA from cultured CD4+ T cells. One entry per CDR3 protein, called by TCRdb with MiXCR from the PCR reads. There are about 16,000 distinct CDR3 sequences in the sample; around 53% occur only once, and roughly 3.5% lies in the top ten. Treatment of the sample: 10-day PBMC culture with coronavirus spike peptide pools or control peptides (ViraFEST assay). This CDR3 has 15 amino acids. The ends were cut back, 1 base at V and 8 bases at J, with 12 bases in the middle. The sample originates from a study of vaccination and CD4 T cells after COVID-19. Study background: The stimulating agents, overlapping spike peptides, came from SARS-CoV-2, HCoV-NL63, HCoV-OC43 and HCoV-229E. Some control cultures received a CEFX pool, which served as the positive control. Others received an HIV-1 Nef pool or no peptide. Study findings and constraints: A nonsignificant median increase from around 21 to 38 SARS-CoV-2-reactive clonotypes was observed.

The TCR originated in a human donor who had recovered from COVID-19. This chain links TRBV23-1 with TRBJ1-6, with D maybe TRBD1 (6 bases). TRBV23-1 is given ORF status, its function remaining uncertain. The sequencing here drew on CD4+ T cells from blood, cultured in vitro, taken before SARS-CoV-2 vaccination. The CDR3 nucleotides are TGCGCCAGCAGTCAATTAGGGCAGGGGCATTCACCCCTCCACTTT. Its protein product is CASSQLGQGHSPLHF.